A single sample gave rise to the 21 T cell receptor beta chains below, sequenced in a study of identical twins. A single record per CDR3 protein comes from TCRdb applying MiXCR to the 5' RACE reads. The data hold more than 200,000 distinct CDR3 sequences, with around an eighth observed a single time. The sample comprised memory (CD45RO+) T cells sorted from blood. The receptors stem from a woman aged 18-29 years in good health.

The V and J genes are TRBV7-2 and TRBJ2-7; 8 bases are shared with TRBD1. This CDR3 contains 15 residues. Germline V gene lookup returns CDR1 SGHTA and CDR2 FQGNSA. Trimming cost V 5 bases and J 2 bases; bases outside gene matches: 8. The CDR3 bases are TGTGCCAGCAGCCCACATCGGACAGGGACCTACGAGCAGTACTTC. It encodes CASSPHRTGTYEQYF.

The J gene is TRBJ2-1, the V gene TRBV27, with 7 bases that match TRBD2. Trimming cost V 8 bases and J 7 bases; bases outside gene matches: 17. The germline V gene has CDR1 MNHEY and CDR2 SMNVEV (reference sequence). CDR3 length equals 16 residues. In nucleotides, the CDR3 is TGTGCCAGCCATGGGTTTGGAGGGAGGGAACGGAATGAGCAGTTCTTC. Its translation is CASHGFGGRERNEQFF.

The chain has TRBV9 and TRBJ2-7; 7 bases are shared with TRBD2. CDR3 length: 14 residues. Germline values: CDR1 SGDLS, CDR2 YYNGEE. V gave up 0 bases and J gave up 6 bases; unmatched junction bases: 6. CDR3 coding DNA: TGTGCCAGCAGCGTAGGAGGCGGGAGTACCGAGCAGTACTTC. Residues: CASSVGGGSTEQYF.

In its sample, this clonotype was seen a few times. This chain links TRBV2 with TRBJ1-6, with 8 positions matching TRBD1. CDR3 size: 13 residues. Per germline, CDR1 SNHLY and CDR2 FYNNEI. J gave up 10 bases and V 6 bases, and 5 bases lay outside the gene matches. The CDR3 coding sequence is TGTGCCAGCAGGCCACAGGGGGAATCACCCCTCCACTTT. The encoded protein is CASRPQGESPLHF. The whole variable domain, remainder taken from reference TRBV2 and TRBJ1-6, is EPEVTQTPSHQVTQMGQEVILRCVPISNHLYFYWYRQILGQKVEFLVSFYNNEISEKSEIFDDQFSVERPDGSNFTLKIRSTKLEDSAMYFCASRPQGESPLHFGNGTRLTVT.

This clonotype appeared a few times. CDR3 nucleotide sequence: TGTGCCAGCAGTTACTCGATCAGCGCCTACGAGCAGTACTTC. It encodes CASSYSISAYEQYF. V usage is TRBV6-5 and J usage is TRBJ2-7; D is unresolved. The CDR3 length is 14 residues. In germline, CDR1 is MNHEY, CDR2 SVGAGI. V lost 0 bases and J lost 2, with 8 bases in between.

This clonotype has ten or more counts. The gene calls are TRBV7-2 and TRBJ2-7; D is perhaps TRBD2 (6 bases). CDR1 and CDR2 from the germline V gene are SGHTA and FQGNSA. The CDR3 is made up of 15 amino acids. V lost 6 bases and J 2 bases, leaving 17 bases between the germline ends. The CDR3 is CASRIYRDSAYEQYF. CDR3 coding DNA: TGTGCCAGCAGGATCTACCGGGACTCTGCCTACGAGCAGTACTTC. The complete variable domain, with remaining parts taken from reference TRBV7-2 and TRBJ2-7, reads GAGVSQSPSNKVTEKGKDVELRCDPISGHTALYWYRQSLGQGLEFLIYFQGNSAPDKSGLPSDRFSAERTGGSVSTLTIQRTQQEDSAVYLCASRIYRDSAYEQYFGPGTRLTVT.

In this sample, this clonotype turned up a few times. CDR3 protein: CASSLAAGVGELFF. CDR3 DNA: TGTGCCAGCAGCTTAGCCGCGGGAGTTGGGGAGCTGTTTTTT. This sequence joins TRBV7-9 and TRBJ2-2, with 7 bases that match TRBD2. Losses at the gene ends were 0 bases for V and 8 bases for J; bases not matched to a gene: 3. Germline values: CDR1 SEHNR, CDR2 FQNEAQ (reference sequence). The CDR3 length is 14 residues.

This clonotype was seen many times. The chain uses TRBV4-2 and TRBJ1-2; perhaps TRBD1 as D (5 bases). Between the trimmed V and J ends, which lost 0 bases and 4 bases, there was a span of 15 bases. Germline CDR1 is LGHNA and CDR2 is YNFKEQ. CDR3 length: 16 residues. For the CDR3, the DNA is TGTGCCAGCAGCCAAGAGGTAGGGGAACTAGGCTATGGCTACACCTTC. Residues: CASSQEVGELGYGYTF.

This chain links TRBV6-2 or TRBV6-3 with TRBJ2-3, with TRBD2 matching over 10 bases. The CDR3 length is 15 residues. Looked up from germline, CDR1 is MNHEY and CDR2 is SVGEGT. The V segment lost 5 bases and the J segment 5 bases; nucleotides outside the gene matches: 7. CDR3 sequence: CASSIRAGGIDTQYF. CDR3 sequence (DNA): TGTGCCAGCAGTATCCGAGCGGGGGGGATAGATACGCAGTATTTT.

The chain links TRBV7-2 to TRBJ2-7, with unresolved D. CDR1 is SGHTA and CDR2 is FQGNSA in the germline V gene. The CDR3 contains 11 residues. The germline V and J ends were trimmed by 5 bases and 7 bases, with 9 bases remaining between them. The CDR3 protein is CASSQRWEQYF. In nucleotides, the CDR3 is TGTGCCAGCAGCCAGCGCTGGGAGCAGTACTTC.

The J gene is TRBJ2-5, the V gene TRBV28, with TRBD2 matching over 7 bases. J was trimmed by 5 bases and V by 3 bases; bases with no gene match: 3. CDR3 length: 13 amino acids. Germline CDR1 and CDR2: MDHEN and SYDVKM. This chain's CDR3 is CASSLTSLETQYF. CDR3 DNA sequence: TGTGCCAGCAGTTTGACTAGCCTGGAGACCCAGTACTTC.

This clonotype showed up many times. The V and J genes are TRBV2 and TRBJ1-6, with 9 bases fitting TRBD1. From germline, CDR1 is SNHLY and CDR2 FYNNEI. Trimming cost V 6 bases and J 8 bases; bases outside gene matches: 8. This CDR3 region has 15 residues. This CDR3 is CASREGQGRHSPLHF. The CDR3 nucleotides are TGTGCCAGCAGAGAGGGACAGGGAAGGCATTCACCCCTCCACTTT.

The chain joins TRBV7-9 to TRBJ2-1, with 11 bases fitting TRBD2. This CDR3 has 15 amino acids. In germline, CDR1 is SEHNR, CDR2 FQNEAQ (reference sequence). V shed 5 bases and J 5 bases; nucleotides not matched to a gene: 5. Here the CDR3 reads CASSHTSGGNNEQFF. The CDR3 nucleotides are TGTGCCAGCAGCCACACTAGCGGGGGTAACAATGAGCAGTTCTTC.

This clonotype was counted at least ten times. The chain recombines TRBV3-1 with TRBJ2-5; D might be TRBD2 (6 bases). The V and J ends lost 0 bases and 3 bases respectively, with 8 bases between them. This CDR3 spans 14 amino acids. Germline values: CDR1 LGHDT, CDR2 YNNKEL (reference sequence). The CDR3: CASSQDRGKETQYF. In DNA form, the CDR3 reads TGTGCCAGCAGCCAAGATCGGGGGAAAGAGACCCAGTACTTC.

This clonotype was detected ten times or more. V and J are TRBV20-1 and TRBJ2-2; the D gene is possibly TRBD1 (6 bases). Germline CDR1 DFQATT, CDR2 SNEGSKA (reference sequence). This CDR3 region has 15 residues. Trimming shortened V by 6 bases and J by 5 bases, and 19 bases separated the two germline ends. The CDR3 reads CSAKGPQGLTGELFF. The CDR3 nucleotides read TGCAGTGCAAAGGGGCCACAGGGTCTAACCGGGGAGCTGTTTTTT.

This clonotype was detected only a few times. The chain recombines TRBV20-1 with TRBJ2-1; 9 bases map to TRBD2. Per the germline V gene, CDR1 is DFQATT and CDR2 is SNEGSKA (reference sequence). V was clipped by 4 bases and J by 3 bases; unmatched bases: 13. This CDR3 spans 17 amino acids. For the CDR3, the DNA is TGCAGTGCTACCGACAGACAGCTAGCGGGGATCTACAATGAGCAGTTCTTC. This sequence encodes CSATDRQLAGIYNEQFF.

The J gene is TRBJ2-7, the V gene TRBV28, with D uncertain. Trimming stripped 6 bases from V and 4 bases from J, with 10 bases between. Per the germline V gene, CDR1 is MDHEN and CDR2 is SYDVKM. The CDR3 loop spans 12 amino acids. For the CDR3, the DNA is TGTGCCAGCAGCCCTCTGCCATACGAGCAGTACTTC. Translating it yields CASSPLPYEQYF. The whole variable domain, filled in from reference TRBV28 and TRBJ2-7, reads DVKVTQSSRYLVKRTGEKVFLECVQDMDHENMFWYRQDPGLGLRLIYFSYDVKMKEKGDIPEGYSVSREKKERFSLILESASTNQTSMYLCASSPLPYEQYFGPGTRLTVT.

The chain recombines TRBV20-1 with TRBJ2-5; maybe TRBD2 (5 bases). V dropped 5 bases and J dropped 2 bases, with 12 bases sitting between them. The CDR3 runs 13 residues. Germline CDR1 is DFQATT and CDR2 is SNEGSKA (reference sequence). CDR3: CSAPRVGQETQYF. The CDR3, as DNA: TGCAGTGCTCCGCGGGTCGGGCAAGAGACCCAGTACTTC.

This clonotype was observed a handful of times. The chain carries TRBV4-3 and TRBJ1-4; 7 bases fit TRBD1. Germline CDR1 LGHNA, CDR2 YSLEER. With V trimmed by 3 bases and J by 6 bases, 7 bases remained unmatched. The CDR3 covers 15 residues. DNA for the CDR3: TGCGCCAGCAGCCAGGAGGACAGGCGATATGAAAAACTGTTTTTT. Translated, it gives CASSQEDRRYEKLFF.

This clonotype appeared many times. The rearrangement uses TRBV6-1 and TRBJ1-1; D remains unclear. Germline values: CDR1 MNHNS, CDR2 SASEGT. V shed 3 bases and J shed 3 bases, with 8 bases lying between them. This CDR3 has 13 amino acids. In DNA form, the CDR3 reads TGTGCCAGCAGTGAGGTGGGGTACACTGAAGCTTTCTTT. This sequence encodes CASSEVGYTEAFF.

This clonotype was counted ten times or more. The chain joins TRBV11-2 to TRBJ2-2; 8 bases agree with TRBD2. CDR1 and CDR2 (germline): SGHAT, FQNNGV. The junction had 5 bases not matched to a gene; V was cut back by 5 bases and J by 3 bases. The CDR3 contains 15 residues. CDR3 DNA sequence: TGTGCCAGCAGCCGGGGACTAGATTACACCGGGGAGCTGTTTTTT. It codes for CASSRGLDYTGELFF.